These 24 T cell receptor beta chains were all obtained from the same sample, sequenced in a study of shared clonotypes between healthy human individuals. The method was immunoSEQ multiplex PCR; TCRdb's version includes in-frame clones alone and lacks a portion of them. The table includes roughly 2.5 million clones, around 94% detected once. Sample: naive CD4+ T cells sorted from blood. The subset: CD45RA+ positively selected. These receptors originate from a man between 18 and 29 years old in good health.

A few counts support this clone. The chain links TRBV4-3 to TRBJ1-5, with D unclear. CDR1 is LGHNA, CDR2 YSLEER, per germline. The CDR3 is made up of 16 amino acids. Trimming took off 0 bases at V and 6 bases at J, with 15 bases between the two ends. CDR3 DNA sequence: TGCGCCAGCAGCCAAGATCTAGATAGGGAGGGTCAGCCCCAGCATTTT. Translating it yields CASSQDLDREGQPQHF.

The chain is built from TRBV2 and TRBJ2-2; 9 bases map to TRBD1. Germline CDR1 SNHLY, CDR2 FYNNEI. J was trimmed by 7 bases and V by 5 bases; bases with no gene match: 2. The CDR3 runs to 13 residues. CDR3 loop: CASSWGQGGELFF. In nucleotides, the CDR3 is TGTGCCAGCAGTTGGGGACAGGGCGGGGAGCTGTTTTTT.

This clone was recorded a few times. V gene TRBV18 combines with J gene TRBJ1-4; no reliable D call. V lost 3 bases to trimming and J lost 8 bases, with 10 bases between them. In germline, CDR1 is KGHSH, CDR2 LQKENI. This CDR3 contains 13 residues. In nucleotides, the CDR3 is TGTGCCAGCTCACCCATCGGGTGGGAAAAACTGTTTTTT. Protein sequence: CASSPIGWEKLFF.

The chain couples TRBV5-1 to TRBJ2-5, with D unresolved. Trimming removed 1 base at V and 5 bases at J, with 18 bases between. In germline, CDR1 is SGHRS, CDR2 YFSETQ. The CDR3 consists of 16 residues. Here the CDR3 reads CASSLSGDSPLETQYF. The CDR3, as DNA: TGCGCCAGCAGCTTGTCCGGCGACTCCCCTTTGGAGACCCAGTACTTC.

This chain connects TRBV6-1 to TRBJ1-2, with TRBD1 as a possible D gene (5 bases). The CDR3 totals 11 residues. Per the germline V gene, CDR1 is MNHNS and CDR2 is SASEGT. Trimming removed 8 bases from V and 4 bases from J, with 8 bases in between. DNA of the CDR3: TGTGCCAGCGGGGGGAGCTATGGCTACACCTTC. Translated: CASGGSYGYTF.

The V gene is TRBV18, the J gene TRBJ1-3; no firm D call. Trimming removed 3 bases from V and 2 bases from J, with 11 bases in between. CDR3 size: 15 residues. CDR1 is KGHSH, CDR2 LQKENI, per germline. The CDR3 DNA follows: TGTGCCAGCTCACCCCCGCTTGGGCCTGGAAACACCATATATTTT. Its translation is CASSPPLGPGNTIYF.

The count of this clone is one. The chain has TRBV19 and TRBJ1-1, with a possible D match to TRBD1 (5 bases). V lost 11 bases to trimming and J lost 4 bases, with 17 bases between them. The CDR3 is 13 amino acids. Per the germline V gene, CDR1 is LNHDA and CDR2 is SQIVND (reference sequence). For the CDR3, the DNA is TGTGCCCTCAAGGGTCCCGGGGGCACTGAAGCTTTCTTT. Its translation is CALKGPGGTEAFF.

The chain recombines TRBV5-4 with TRBJ1-6; a possible D gene is TRBD1 (6 bases). This CDR3 contains 16 residues. Germline V gene lookup returns CDR1 SGHNT and CDR2 YYREEE (reference sequence). Trimming took off 6 bases at V and 9 bases at J, with 22 bases between the two ends. This CDR3 is CASMRGASEVVSPLHF. CDR3 DNA: TGTGCCAGCATGCGGGGGGCATCCGAGGTTGTTTCACCCCTCCACTTT.

In regard to this clone: The sample holds other DNA sequences that translate to the same CDR3. The gene calls are TRBV5-6 and TRBJ1-5; 9 nucleotides line up with TRBD1. Germline CDR1 is SGHDT and CDR2 is YYEEEE. This CDR3 is 16 amino acids long. J lost 0 bases, V lost 2 bases, and 3 bases had no gene match. The CDR3 region is CASSLLGQGSNQPQHF. In DNA, the CDR3 is TGTGCCAGCAGCTTATTGGGACAGGGTAGCAATCAGCCCCAGCATTTT.

The chain is built from TRBV6-5 and TRBJ1-1; 7 nucleotides match TRBD1. After removal of 6 bases from V and 3 bases from J, the junction contained 7 bases not matched to a gene. Germline CDR1 and CDR2: MNHEY and SVGAGI. The CDR3 is 14 amino acids. CDR3 amino acids: CASSARGTDTEAFF. CDR3 DNA: TGTGCCAGCAGCGCCAGGGGGACCGACACTGAAGCTTTCTTT.

The V gene is TRBV5-4, the J gene TRBJ2-7, with TRBD1 matching over 11 bases. CDR1 and CDR2 (germline): SGHNT, YYREEE (reference sequence). V shed 4 bases, J shed 5 bases, and the junction held 2 bases outside the gene matches. CDR3 length equals 13 residues. The CDR3 DNA is TGTGCCAGCAGCCAGGGACAGGGGGACGAGCAGTACTTC. Amino acid sequence: CASSQGQGDEQYF. Full variable domain (missing parts from reference TRBV5-4 and TRBJ2-7): ETGVTQSPTHLIKTRGQQVTLRCSSQSGHNTVSWYQQALGQGPQFIFQYYREEENGRGNFPPRFSGLQFPNYSSELNVNALELDDSALYLCASSQGQGDEQYFGPGTRLTVT.

J is TRBJ2-5 and V is TRBV25-1; D unclear. Trimming took 1 base from V and 5 from J, leaving 14 bases between them. In germline, CDR1 is MGHDK, CDR2 SYGVNS. The CDR3 runs 15 residues. The CDR3 bases are TGTGCCAGCAGTGAATTTCCGGGCCTGGGGGAGACCCAGTACTTC. This codes for CASSEFPGLGETQYF. Together with reference TRBV25-1 and TRBJ2-5, the CDR3 gives the full variable domain: EADIYQTPRYLVIGTGKKITLECSQTMGHDKMYWYQQDPGMELHLIHYSYGVNSTEKGDLSSESTVSRIRTEHFPLTLESARPSHTSQYLCASSEFPGLGETQYFGPGTRLLVL.

This clone showed up just once. The V and J genes are TRBV5-4 and TRBJ1-3, with TRBD1 matching 7 bases. Germline loops: CDR1 SGHNT, CDR2 YYREEE (reference sequence). With 4 bases clipped from V and 1 base from J, the junction kept 5 bases outside the gene matches. CDR3 length: 15 residues. The chain's CDR3 is CASSAPQGSGNTIYF. The CDR3 bases are TGTGCCAGCAGCGCACCACAGGGGTCTGGAAACACCATATATTTT.

On this clone itself: The same CDR3 can be traced to other DNA sequences in this sample. The V and J genes are TRBV11-2 and TRBJ1-6; no clear D gene. Trimming left V 1 base short and J 7 bases short, with 8 bases between. Germline V gene lookup returns CDR1 SGHAT and CDR2 FQNNGV. The CDR3 spans 14 residues. CDR3 nucleotides: TGTGCCAGCAGCTTAGTCACGGGGAATTCACCCCTCCACTTT. Amino acid sequence: CASSLVTGNSPLHF.

The rearrangement joins TRBV7-9 to TRBJ1-1; 8 bases align to TRBD1. CDR1 is SEHNR and CDR2 is FQNEAQ in the germline V gene (reference sequence). The CDR3 contains 13 residues. Trimming cost V 8 bases and J 6 bases; bases outside gene matches: 8. CDR3 in DNA: TGTGCCAGCGAAACACAGGGGGGACCTGAAGCTTTCTTT. This codes for CASETQGGPEAFF. Full variable domain (remainder filled in from reference TRBV7-9 and TRBJ1-1): DTGVSQNPRHKITKRGQNVTFRCDPISEHNRLYWYRQTLGQGPEFLTYFQNEAQLEKSRLLSDRFSAERPKGSFSTLEIQRTEQGDSAMYLCASETQGGPEAFFGQGTRLTVV.

This clone was detected once. The chain couples TRBV7-2 to TRBJ2-3, with TRBD1 as a possible D gene (5 bases). The V gene's germline CDR1 is SGHTA and CDR2 FQGNSA. Between the trimmed V and J ends, which lost 4 bases and 0 bases, there was a span of 11 bases. The CDR3 is 15 amino acids. The chain's CDR3 is CASSSTGISTDTQYF. The CDR3 DNA reads TGTGCCAGCAGCTCCACAGGTATTAGCACAGATACGCAGTATTTT.

The rearrangement joins TRBV11-2 to TRBJ2-5, with D possibly TRBD1 on 5 matching bases. CDR1 is SGHAT, CDR2 FQNNGV, per germline. The CDR3 contains 15 residues. Trimming took off 2 bases at V and 1 base at J, with 11 bases between the two ends. The CDR3 here is CASSLIGQGQETQYF. The CDR3 nucleotides are TGTGCCAGCAGCTTAATCGGTCAGGGCCAAGAGACCCAGTACTTC.

V usage is TRBV14 and J usage is TRBJ1-3, with D hard to call. The CDR3 is 14 residues long. The V gene lost 4 bases and the J gene lost 4 bases, with 11 bases spanning the gap. CDR1 SGHDN and CDR2 FVKESK come from the germline V gene. Written as DNA, the CDR3 is TGTGCCAGCAGCCCATGGACCAAGGGAAACACCATATATTTT. The encoded protein is CASSPWTKGNTIYF. Complete variable domain (other parts from reference TRBV14 and TRBJ1-3): EAGVTQFPSHSVIEKGQTVTLRCDPISGHDNLYWYRRVMGKEIKFLLHFVKESKQDESGMPNNRFLAERTGGTYSTLKVQPAELEDSGVYFCASSPWTKGNTIYFGEGSWLTVV.

The gene calls are TRBV10-1 and TRBJ2-3; D gene unclear. The CDR3 spans 16 residues. V was shortened by 1 base and J by 2 bases, with 13 bases between the two germline ends. CDR1 is WNHNN and CDR2 is SYGVQD in the germline V gene (reference sequence). The CDR3 spells CASSEFAFSATDTQYF. The CDR3 nucleotides read TGCGCCAGCAGTGAGTTTGCTTTTTCGGCCACAGATACGCAGTATTTT.

V is TRBV4-3 and J is TRBJ2-2; D could derive from TRBD1 or TRBD2 (5 bases each). Germline CDR1 is LGHNA and CDR2 is YSLEER. Trimming stripped 0 bases from V and 1 base from J, with 12 bases between. This CDR3 region has 17 residues. CDR3 in amino acids: CASSQEIWDQNTGELFF. CDR3 DNA: TGCGCCAGCAGCCAAGAGATATGGGACCAGAACACCGGGGAGCTGTTTTTT.

This chain joins TRBV6-6 and TRBJ1-5; 7 nucleotides line up with TRBD1. Germline lookup yields CDR1 MNHNY and CDR2 SVGAGI (reference sequence). V lost 0 bases to trimming and J lost 3 bases; unmatched junction nucleotides: 5. The CDR3 contains 16 residues. CDR3: CASSYSGRGNNQPQHF. Here the CDR3 DNA reads TGTGCCAGCAGTTACTCGGGCAGGGGGAACAATCAGCCCCAGCATTTT.

The chain links TRBV7-9 to TRBJ1-1, with 7 bases lining up with TRBD1. This CDR3 comprises 14 residues. Trimming at V came to 6 bases and at J to 2 bases, leaving 6 bases not matched to a gene. The germline V gene encodes CDR1 SEHNR and CDR2 FQNEAQ (reference sequence). The CDR3 nucleotides are TGTGCCAGCAGTCCTACAGGGGATAACACTGAAGCTTTCTTT. It codes for CASSPTGDNTEAFF.

The chain joins TRBV18 to TRBJ1-4; D remains ambiguous. Trimming pared 3 bases from V and 4 bases from J, leaving 9 bases between. Germline values: CDR1 KGHSH, CDR2 LQKENI. CDR3 length: 14 amino acids. The CDR3 sequence is CASSPQTVNEKLFF. CDR3 sequence (DNA): TGTGCCAGCTCACCTCAGACGGTTAATGAAAAACTGTTTTTT.

This chain connects TRBV14 to TRBJ2-7, with 7 bases fitting TRBD2. Germline V gene lookup returns CDR1 SGHDN and CDR2 FVKESK. After removal of 2 bases from V and 2 bases from J, the junction contained 9 bases not matched to a gene. The CDR3 length is 16 residues. CDR3 sequence (DNA): TGTGCCAGCAGCCAACTGACTAGCTCCCTTGCCTACGAGCAGTACTTC. It encodes CASSQLTSSLAYEQYF.